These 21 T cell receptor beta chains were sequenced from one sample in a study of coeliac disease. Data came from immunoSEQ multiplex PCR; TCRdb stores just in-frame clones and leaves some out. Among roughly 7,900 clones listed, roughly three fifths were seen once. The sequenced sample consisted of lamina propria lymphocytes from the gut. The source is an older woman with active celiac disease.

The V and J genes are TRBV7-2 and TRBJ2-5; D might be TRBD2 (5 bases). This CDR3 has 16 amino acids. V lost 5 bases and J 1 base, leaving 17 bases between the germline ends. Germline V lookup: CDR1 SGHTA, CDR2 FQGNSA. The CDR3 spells CASSMYPGNLQETQYF. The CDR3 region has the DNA TGTGCCAGCAGCATGTATCCGGGAAACCTCCAAGAGACCCAGTACTTC.

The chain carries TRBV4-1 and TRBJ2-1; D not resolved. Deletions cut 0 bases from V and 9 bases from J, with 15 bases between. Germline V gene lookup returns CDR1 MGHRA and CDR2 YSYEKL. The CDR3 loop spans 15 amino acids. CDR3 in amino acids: CASSQDSTSPVEQFF. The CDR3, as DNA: TGCGCCAGCAGCCAAGATTCGACTTCCCCAGTTGAGCAGTTCTTC.

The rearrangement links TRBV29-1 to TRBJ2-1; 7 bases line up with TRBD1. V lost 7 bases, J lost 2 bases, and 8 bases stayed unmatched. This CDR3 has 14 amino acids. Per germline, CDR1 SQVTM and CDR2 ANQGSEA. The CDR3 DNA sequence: TGCAGCGGGATCACAGGGGCAACCTACAATGAGCAGTTCTTC. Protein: CSGITGATYNEQFF.

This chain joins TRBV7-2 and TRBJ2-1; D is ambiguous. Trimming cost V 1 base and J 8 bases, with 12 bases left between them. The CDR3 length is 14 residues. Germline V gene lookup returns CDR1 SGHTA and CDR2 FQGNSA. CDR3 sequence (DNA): TGTGCCAGCAGCTTAGTGGGCCGATCGGATGAGCAGTTCTTC. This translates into CASSLVGRSDEQFF.

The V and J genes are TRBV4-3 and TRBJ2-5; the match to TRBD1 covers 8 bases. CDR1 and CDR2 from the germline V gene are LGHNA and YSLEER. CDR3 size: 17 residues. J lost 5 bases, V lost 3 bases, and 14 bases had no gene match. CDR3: CASSQFLIRGLGETQYF. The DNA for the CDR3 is TGCGCCAGCAGCCAGTTCCTGATCAGGGGGCTGGGGGAGACCCAGTACTTC.

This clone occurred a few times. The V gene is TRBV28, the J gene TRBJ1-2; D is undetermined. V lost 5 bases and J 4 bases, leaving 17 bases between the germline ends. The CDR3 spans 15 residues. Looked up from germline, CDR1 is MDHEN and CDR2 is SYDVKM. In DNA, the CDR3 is TGTGCCAGCAGTCCCCTTACATCGGGAGGCTATGGCTACACCTTC. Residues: CASSPLTSGGYGYTF.

CDR3 protein: CASSWGGTGATDTQYF. The CDR3 DNA sequence: TGTGCCAGCAGTTGGGGAGGGACAGGGGCTACAGATACGCAGTATTTT. The chain recombines TRBV6-5 with TRBJ2-3, with 10 bases fitting TRBD1. Germline V lookup: CDR1 MNHEY, CDR2 SVGAGI. Trimming at V came to 4 bases and at J to 3 bases, leaving 7 bases not matched to a gene. The CDR3 has 16 amino acids.

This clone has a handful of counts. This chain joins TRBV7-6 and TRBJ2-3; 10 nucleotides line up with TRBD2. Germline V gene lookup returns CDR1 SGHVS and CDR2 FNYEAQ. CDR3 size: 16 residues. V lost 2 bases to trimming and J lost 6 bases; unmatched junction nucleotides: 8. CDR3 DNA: TGTGCCAGCAGCTTACCCGAGCGGGAGGGCCAGGATACGCAGTATTTT. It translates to CASSLPEREGQDTQYF.

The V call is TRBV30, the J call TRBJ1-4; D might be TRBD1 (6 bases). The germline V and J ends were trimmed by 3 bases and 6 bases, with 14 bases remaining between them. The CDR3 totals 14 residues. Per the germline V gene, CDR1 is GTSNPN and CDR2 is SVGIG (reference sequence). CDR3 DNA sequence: TGTGCCTGGAGGGACATGGGGGCGTATGAAAAACTGTTTTTT. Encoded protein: CAWRDMGAYEKLFF.

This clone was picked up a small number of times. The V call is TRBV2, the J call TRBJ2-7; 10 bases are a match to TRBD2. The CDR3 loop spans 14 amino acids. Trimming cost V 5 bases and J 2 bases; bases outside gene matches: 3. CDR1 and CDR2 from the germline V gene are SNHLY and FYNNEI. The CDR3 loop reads CASSRTSGTYEQYF. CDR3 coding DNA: TGTGCCAGCAGTAGGACTAGCGGAACCTACGAGCAGTACTTC.

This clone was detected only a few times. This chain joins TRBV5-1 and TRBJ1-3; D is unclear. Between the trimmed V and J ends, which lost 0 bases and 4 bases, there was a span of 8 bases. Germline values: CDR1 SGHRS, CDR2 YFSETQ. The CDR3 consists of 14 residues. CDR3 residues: CASSLVSAGNTIYF. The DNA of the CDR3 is TGCGCCAGCAGCTTGGTCAGCGCCGGAAACACCATATATTTT.

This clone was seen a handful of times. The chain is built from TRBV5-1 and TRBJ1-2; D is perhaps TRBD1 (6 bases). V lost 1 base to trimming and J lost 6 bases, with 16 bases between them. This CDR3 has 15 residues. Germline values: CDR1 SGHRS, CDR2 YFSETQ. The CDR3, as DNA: TGCGCCAGCAGCTTGTCGACAGGTGGCTTGAATGGCTACACCTTC. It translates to CASSLSTGGLNGYTF.

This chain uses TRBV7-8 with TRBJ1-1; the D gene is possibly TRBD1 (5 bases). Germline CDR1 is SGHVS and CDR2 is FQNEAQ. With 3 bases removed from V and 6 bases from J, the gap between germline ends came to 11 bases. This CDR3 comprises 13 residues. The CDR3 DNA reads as TGTGCCAGCAGCTTTGAAAGGGGTTCTGAAGCTTTCTTT. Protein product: CASSFERGSEAFF.

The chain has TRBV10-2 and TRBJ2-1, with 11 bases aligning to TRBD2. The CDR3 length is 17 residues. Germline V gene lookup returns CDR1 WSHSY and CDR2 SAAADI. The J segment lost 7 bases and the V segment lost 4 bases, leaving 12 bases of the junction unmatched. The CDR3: CASSGGLAGGVRNEQFF. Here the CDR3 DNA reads TGCGCCAGCAGTGGAGGACTAGCGGGTGGGGTACGGAATGAGCAGTTCTTC.

DNA for the CDR3: TGTGCCAGTAGTAGCGAGAACAGGGGGTGGGCCAACGTCCTGACTTTC. Its protein is CASSSENRGWANVLTF. V usage is TRBV19 and J usage is TRBJ2-6; 8 bases are a match to TRBD1. Germline V gene data show CDR1 as LNHDA and CDR2 as SQIVND (reference sequence). CDR3 length: 16 amino acids. Germline trimming cut 4 bases from V and 5 bases from J; bases unmatched to any gene: 7. The full variable domain, rest sourced from reference TRBV19 and TRBJ2-6, is DGGITQSPKYLFRKEGQNVTLSCEQNLNHDAMYWYRQDPGQGLRLIYYSQIVNDFQKGDIAEGYSVSREKKESFPLTVTSAQKNPTAFYLCASSSENRGWANVLTFGAGSRLTVL.

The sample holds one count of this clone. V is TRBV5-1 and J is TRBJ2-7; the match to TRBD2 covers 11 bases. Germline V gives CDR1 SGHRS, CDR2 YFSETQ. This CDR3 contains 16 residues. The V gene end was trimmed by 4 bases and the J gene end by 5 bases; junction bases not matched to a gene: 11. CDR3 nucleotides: TGCGCCAGCAGCCCAGGAATAGCGGGAGGGCCAGACGAGCAGTACTTC. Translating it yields CASSPGIAGGPDEQYF.

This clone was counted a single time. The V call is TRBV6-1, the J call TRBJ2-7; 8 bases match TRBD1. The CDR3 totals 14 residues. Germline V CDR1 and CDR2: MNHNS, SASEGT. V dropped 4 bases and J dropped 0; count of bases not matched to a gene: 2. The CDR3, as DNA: TGTGCCAGCAGTGCGGACAGGGCCTCCTACGAGCAGTACTTC. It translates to CASSADRASYEQYF.

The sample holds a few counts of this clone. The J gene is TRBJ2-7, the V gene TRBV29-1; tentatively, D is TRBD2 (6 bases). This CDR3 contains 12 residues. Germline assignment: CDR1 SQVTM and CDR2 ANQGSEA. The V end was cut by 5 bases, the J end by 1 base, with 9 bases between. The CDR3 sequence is CSVNSGSYEQYF. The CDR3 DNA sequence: TGCAGCGTTAATAGCGGATCCTACGAGCAGTACTTC.

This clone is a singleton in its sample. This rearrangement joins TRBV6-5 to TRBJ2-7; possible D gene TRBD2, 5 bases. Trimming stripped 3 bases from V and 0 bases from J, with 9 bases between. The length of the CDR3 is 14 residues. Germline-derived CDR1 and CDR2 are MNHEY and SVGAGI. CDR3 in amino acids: CASSYPGSSYEQYF. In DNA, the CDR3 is TGTGCCAGCAGTTATCCGGGGAGCTCCTACGAGCAGTACTTC.

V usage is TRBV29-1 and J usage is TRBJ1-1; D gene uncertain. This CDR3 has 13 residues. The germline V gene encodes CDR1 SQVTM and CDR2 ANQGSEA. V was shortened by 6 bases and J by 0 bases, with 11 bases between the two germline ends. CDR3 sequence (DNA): TGCAGCGTAAAGACAACGATGAACACTGAAGCTTTCTTT. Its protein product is CSVKTTMNTEAFF. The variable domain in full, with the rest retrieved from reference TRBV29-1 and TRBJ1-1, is SAVISQKPSRDICQRGTSLTIQCQVDSQVTMMFWYRQQPGQSLTLIATANQGSEATYESGFVIDKFPISRPNLTFSTLTVSNMSPEDSSIYLCSVKTTMNTEAFFGQGTRLTVV.

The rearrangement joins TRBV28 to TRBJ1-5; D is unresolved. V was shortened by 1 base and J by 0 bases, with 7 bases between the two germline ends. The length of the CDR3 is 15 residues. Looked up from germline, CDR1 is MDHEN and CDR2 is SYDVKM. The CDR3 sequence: CASSLYSGSNQPQHF. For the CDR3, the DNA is TGTGCCAGCAGTTTATACTCAGGTAGCAATCAGCCCCAGCATTTT.